This T cell receptor beta chain stems from a study of blood T cell repertoires in COVID-19. Study summary: Both acute and convalescent COVID-19 samples were obtained from the United States, Italy and Spain. T cells, B-cell-depleted T cells, or PBMCs provided the cDNA or gDNA that served as material.

In the study's own analysis: It was from reference gene primer amplification that nucleated cell counts were estimated. Sequencing used immunoSEQ multiplex PCR; TCRdb keeps in-frame clones, though not all of them. V and J calls and clone size are as listed in that table; D and trimming were resolved from the DNA. The sample lists about 180,000 clones; approximately 89% were seen once. The germline V gene has CDR1 MNHEY and CDR2 SVGAGI. The CDR3 covers 13 residues. V lost 5 bases, J lost 8 bases, and 15 bases lay in between. The J gene is TRBJ1-2, the V gene TRBV6-5; weak D call: TRBD1 (5 bases). The sequence came from a woman in her thirties with acute or convalescent COVID-19. The sample taken for sequencing was peripheral blood. The CDR3 DNA reads as TGTGCCAGCAGTCCCCGGGCAGGGCAAGGCTACACCTTC. Translated: CASSPRAGQGYTF.